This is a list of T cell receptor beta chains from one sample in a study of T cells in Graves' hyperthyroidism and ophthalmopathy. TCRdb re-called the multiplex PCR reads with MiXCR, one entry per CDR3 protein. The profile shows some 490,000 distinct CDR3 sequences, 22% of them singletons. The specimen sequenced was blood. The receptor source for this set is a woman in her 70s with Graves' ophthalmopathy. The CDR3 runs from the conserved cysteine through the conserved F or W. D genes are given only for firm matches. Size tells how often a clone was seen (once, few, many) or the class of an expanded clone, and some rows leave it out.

CDR3nt: TGCAGCGTTGAGAGAGCAGGAAGAGGGGCCACAGATACGCAGTATTTT
CDR3aa: CSVERAGRGATDTQYF
j_gene: TRBJ2-3
v_gene: TRBV29-1
abundance: few
d_gene: .

CDR3nt: TGCGCCAGCAGCCCGGACTCTAGTGCAGATACGCAGTATTTT
CDR3aa: CASSPDSSADTQYF
j_gene: TRBJ2-3
v_gene: TRBV4-1
abundance: once
d_gene: .

CDR3nt: TGTGCCAGCAGCCCCCCCGGACAGGGGGGAACCGGGGAGCTGTTTTTT
CDR3aa: CASSPPGQGGTGELFF
j_gene: TRBJ2-2
v_gene: TRBV12-3/TRBV12-4
abundance: many
d_gene: TRBD1

CDR3nt: TGTGCCAGCAGCTTTAGTTCTGCGGCCGCGAACACCGGGGAGCTGTTTTTT
CDR3aa: CASSFSSAAANTGELFF
j_gene: TRBJ2-2
v_gene: TRBV11-2
abundance: .
d_gene: .

CDR3nt: TGTGCCAGCAGCGTAGGGGTGTTCACAGATACGCAGTATTTT
CDR3aa: CASSVGVFTDTQYF
j_gene: TRBJ2-3
v_gene: TRBV9
abundance: .
d_gene: .

CDR3nt: TGTGCCAGCAGCCAAGTGCAGGGTTCGTCACCCCTCCACTTT
CDR3aa: CASSQVQGSSPLHF
j_gene: TRBJ1-6
v_gene: TRBV3-1
abundance: .
d_gene: .

CDR3nt: TGTGCCACTAGCGGGAGCTCCTACAATGAGCAGTTCTTC
CDR3aa: CATSGSSYNEQFF
j_gene: TRBJ2-1
v_gene: TRBV2
abundance: many
d_gene: TRBD2

CDR3nt: TGTGCCAGCAGCCCCGGTTCTCTGGATGCTGTTGGAAACACCATATATTTT
CDR3aa: CASSPGSLDAVGNTIYF
j_gene: TRBJ1-3
v_gene: TRBV6-1
abundance: .
d_gene: .

CDR3nt: TGTGCCAGCAGCTTCAGGACAGGGAGTGGAGAGACCCAGTACTTC
CDR3aa: CASSFRTGSGETQYF
j_gene: TRBJ2-5
v_gene: TRBV5-8
abundance: .
d_gene: TRBD1

CDR3nt: TGTGCCAGCAGTTACCCCGTTGAAAACAATGAGCAGTTCTTC
CDR3aa: CASSYPVENNEQFF
j_gene: TRBJ2-1
v_gene: TRBV6-6
abundance: .
d_gene: .

CDR3nt: TGTGCCAGCAGCCAGGTCCCCCAGGGGGACACTGAAGCTTTCTTT
CDR3aa: CASSQVPQGDTEAFF
j_gene: TRBJ1-1
v_gene: TRBV3-1
abundance: .
d_gene: TRBD1

CDR3nt: TGTGCCAGCAGTTTGGGTCCGACAGGCCGCGGCTACACCTTC
CDR3aa: CASSLGPTGRGYTF
j_gene: TRBJ1-2
v_gene: TRBV12-3/TRBV12-4
abundance: many
d_gene: .

CDR3nt: TGTGCCACCAGTGGCCGAATGAACACTGAAGCTTTCTTT
CDR3aa: CATSGRMNTEAFF
j_gene: TRBJ1-1
v_gene: TRBV24-1
abundance: few
d_gene: .

CDR3nt: TGCAGTGTCAGCAATGAGCAGTTCTTC
CDR3aa: CSVSNEQFF
j_gene: TRBJ2-1
v_gene: TRBV20-1
abundance: .
d_gene: .

CDR3nt: TGTGCCATCAGCTACAGGGAGGGCGAGCAGTACTTC
CDR3aa: CAISYREGEQYF
j_gene: TRBJ2-7
v_gene: TRBV10-3
abundance: many
d_gene: .

CDR3nt: TGTGCCAGCAGGCCGCCGGGACAGGCGCCATCCGAGCAGTACTTC
CDR3aa: CASRPPGQAPSEQYF
j_gene: TRBJ2-7
v_gene: TRBV28
abundance: many
d_gene: TRBD1

CDR3nt: TGTGCCAGCAGTGGACTAGCGGGAGTCGGCACCGGGGAGCTGTTTTTT
CDR3aa: CASSGLAGVGTGELFF
j_gene: TRBJ2-2
v_gene: TRBV6-1
abundance: few
d_gene: TRBD2

CDR3nt: TGTGCCAGCAGTTTACATACCAGGGATGGCTACACCTTC
CDR3aa: CASSLHTRDGYTF
j_gene: TRBJ1-2
v_gene: TRBV28
abundance: many
d_gene: .

CDR3nt: TGTGCCAGCAGCGTCGGCGGGAGCTCAGATACGCAGTATTTT
CDR3aa: CASSVGGSSDTQYF
j_gene: TRBJ2-3
v_gene: TRBV9
abundance: .
d_gene: TRBD2

CDR3nt: TGTGCCAGCAGTTTCGGACTAGCGGGCTCCTACGAGCAGTACTTC
CDR3aa: CASSFGLAGSYEQYF
j_gene: TRBJ2-7
v_gene: TRBV27
abundance: many
d_gene: TRBD2

CDR3nt: TGTGCCAGCTTTAAGGGGACAGGGGGGTACGAGCAGTACTTC
CDR3aa: CASFKGTGGYEQYF
j_gene: TRBJ2-7
v_gene: TRBV27
abundance: few
d_gene: TRBD1

CDR3nt: TGTGCCACCAGCAGAGGCGGAGGGACTCGTACCAGGGAGACCCAGTACTTC
CDR3aa: CATSRGGGTRTRETQYF
j_gene: TRBJ2-5
v_gene: TRBV15
abundance: many
d_gene: .